The text below deals with one TCR beta chain. It lacks a known antigen. HCMV-specific IgG was detected in serum with a commercial ELISA kit to determine HCMV serostatus. Peripheral blood mononuclear cells were isolated from blood by Ficoll density gradient centrifugation. Counted from cysteine to phenylalanine, this CDR3 has 16 amino acids. The DNA is unrecorded. The germline V gene sets CDR1 to KGHSH and CDR2 to LQKENI. The data belong to a study of T cells expressing NK-cell markers (dated by TCRdb to 2018 to 2021). Some background on the complete study: Fewer than ten donors provided sorted CD3+CD56+NKG2C+, CD3+CD56+NKG2C- and CD3+CD56-NKG2C+ T-cell subsets, whose TCR beta-chain repertoires were profiled. Among the eight sequenced donors, only one was HCMV-seronegative, while the other seven were HCMV-seropositive. The eight sequenced donors were randomly selected healthy volunteers, three men and five women. Illumina HiSeq 2000/2500, MiSeq or NextSeq was used to sequence libraries as 2 x 150 bp reads. Overall results and qualifications from the work: Whether the expanded NKG2C-expressing T cell clones were specific for HCMV antigens was left unclear. In six donors, the dominant CD3+CD56+NKG2C+ clonotypes were among the top 10 CD8+ clonotypes and accounted for about 1.0-7.5% of CD8+ T cells. Those dominant clonotypes were again the most abundant among CD3+CD56-NKG2C+ cells in a few donors, at about 28.3-60.1%.

Sequencing instrument: Illumina HiSeq 2000. 5'RACE template switching, by which a universal primer site and unique molecular identifiers were added, was used to make TCR beta cDNA libraries. Priming for cDNA synthesis came from the TCR beta constant segment, and two successive PCR amplification steps followed. Per the original workflow: Reads were demultiplexed and grouped by UMI with MIGEC, and clonotypes were assembled and quantified with MiTCR. Only TCR cDNA sequences supported by at least two reads were kept to exclude erroneous sequences. The tcR package was used for downstream repertoire analysis, and clonotypes were matched between fractions using CDR3 nucleotide sequence together with V segment. VDJmatch was used to annotate antigen specificity against VDJdb, with one amino acid substitution in CDR3 allowed. TCRdb reprocessed the reads, so every CDR3 protein sequence counts as one entry and DNA is not shown. The V and J calls reflect TCRdb's pipeline rather than the authors' work. The table of this sample itemizes about 370,000 distinct CDR3 sequences. The biggest ten clones account for about 10% of the sample.

This sequence originates from a woman between 45 and 60 years old in good health. Donor details come from another sample of the same person, matched by shared clones. This sequence uses TRBV18 and TRBJ2-1. Sequencing was carried out using blood T cells: a sorted CD56 or NKG2C T cell subset, CD4+ or CD8+ T cells, or bulk PBMC T cells (not recorded which). The CDR3 region has the sequence CASSPRLEGAYNEQFF.